This T cell receptor beta chain was sequenced for a study of T cell changes during pregnancy in multiple sclerosis. There are 15 residues in the CDR3. V gave up 5 bases and J gave up 1 base; unmatched junction bases: 7. Germline V gene data show CDR1 as SGHTA and CDR2 as FQGNSA. Profiling relied on immunoSEQ multiplex PCR, and the TCRdb table lists in-frame clones only, not all of them. The table records under 50,000 clones, roughly 87% of them present only once. This chain uses TRBV7-2 with TRBJ2-7; TRBD2 matches at 8 bases. This receptor was identified in a female donor with multiple sclerosis, enrolled in a pregnancy study. The material was CD4+ T cells from peripheral blood mononuclear cells, obtained after pregnancy. CDR3 region: CASSPGGTSSYEQYF. The CDR3 nucleotides read TGTGCCAGCAGCCCGGGGGGGACAAGTTCCTACGAGCAGTACTTC.